This T cell receptor beta chain was observed in a study of regulatory T cells in long-lasting Graves disease (dated by TCRdb to the early 2020s). About the investigation overall: Persistent Graves' disease was defined as persistently positive TSH receptor autoantibodies together with antithyroid drug treatment for over 5 years. Persistent Graves' disease patients were compared with newly diagnosed Graves' disease patients by peripheral blood TCR sequencing and RNA sequencing. The study was conducted in China and was registered as a clinical trial. A total of around 35 samples underwent TCR sequencing, from roughly 13 patients with persistent Graves' disease and 20 or so patients with newly diagnosed Graves' disease. Persistent Graves' disease patients in the clinical cohort had taken antithyroid drugs for roughly 10 years on average.

To note about this clonotype: Its specific antigen is unknown. No qualities accompany the bases; no much larger clone lies one base away.

Library generation was performed with multiplex PCR. The sample was run on an Illumina HiSeq 4000. TCR beta libraries were built with iRepertoire HTBI primers and Arm-PCR amplification of CDR3 regions. Before sequencing, the PCR products underwent gel purification. Per the original workflow: Gene usage analysis of CDR3 amino acid clonotypes relied on the roughly 60 TRBV and about 13 TRBJ segments identified across samples. COPE and FqMerger were used to merge the filtered high-quality paired reads into contigs. BLAST was used to align contigs to the IMGT TRBV, TRBD and TRBJ reference genes, and CDR3 was defined following IMGT. Clonotypes above 0.1% frequency were classified as highly expanded clones. Shannon entropy served as the measure of repertoire diversity, while the Gini coefficient captured V-J evenness. A clonotype was considered public if more than one individual shared it. TCRdb's own reprocessing of the public reads used fastp at Q25 and MiXCR and kept productive beta chains. When rows share a CDR3 protein, they turn into one entry using the most common DNA and genes. It is TCRdb's table, rather than the study itself, that gives the V and J calls and clone size. The sample table lists 700,000 or so distinct CDR3 sequences, 30% of them with a count of one. Jointly, the top ten make up under 50% of the sample.

The investigation overall reported the following: The authors acknowledged the small sample size as a limitation that may reduce accuracy. Persistent disease showed preferential use of TRBV28, TRBJ1-2 and TRBJ2-5, whereas newly diagnosed disease favored TRBV20-1 and TRBJ2-1. Only the TCR beta chain was sequenced and analyzed. Compared with newly diagnosed patients, persistent Graves' disease patients had lower TCR Shannon entropy and fewer highly expanded clones, which suggests clonal expansion. The study examined only peripheral blood because the primary lesion, thyroid tissue, could not be accessed. Patients with persistent disease shared more public clonotypes (about 2,900) than newly diagnosed patients did (about 1,000).

The time point label here, explained by the study, means: persistent/refractory GD, antithyroid drugs over 5 years with positive TRAb. RNA was extracted from PBMCs in TRIzol for both TCR sequencing and RNA sequencing. Graves' disease was diagnosed according to American Thyroid Association guidelines. The patients came from an endocrinology department in Xi'an, China. Each patient gave approximately 9.7 milliliters of peripheral blood, collected in an EDTA anticoagulant tube. Ficoll Paque Plus density gradient separation was used to isolate PBMCs, and no further T cell sorting was done. An Agilent 2100 Bioanalyzer and agarose gel were used to check RNA quality, while a NanoDrop 2000 measured RNA concentration. The junction carries 5 bases between V and J, which are trimmed by 8 bases and 3 bases respectively. CDR1 MNHNS and CDR2 SASEGT were looked up in the germline V gene. Spanning cysteine to phenylalanine, the CDR3 consists of 11 amino acids. Left in the record is the CDR3 DNA by itself, 33 bases read in frame from the first base.

The input for sequencing was peripheral blood mononuclear cells (PBMCs), taken when the disease was refractory, from a patient treated with antithyroid drugs. This receptor chain uses TRBV6-1 and TRBJ1-5, with the D gene not confidently named. This TCR was recovered from a female donor with Graves disease. The DNA sequence is as follows: TGTGCCAGCGGCCCCAATCAGCCCCAGCATTTT. Its protein reads: CASGPNQPQHF.